This T cell receptor beta chain was found in a study of blood T cell repertoires in COVID-19. Study background: Some COVID-19 samples were acute and others convalescent; all came from the United States, Italy and Spain.

Original analysis: It was from reference gene primer amplification that nucleated cell counts were estimated. TCRdb keeps only in-frame clones here, not all; method: immunoSEQ multiplex PCR. From that table come the V and J calls and clone size; the DNA was used to work out D and trimming. The sample shows under 200,000 clones, 70% to 90% of them seen only once. Sequences were obtained from peripheral blood. This TCR was sampled from a man aged 40-50 years with active or convalescent COVID-19.

CDR3 nucleotides: TGTGCCAGCAGTTTTCTGACAAACTTGGACACCGGGGAGCTGTTTTTT. This gives the protein CASSFLTNLDTGELFF. This chain connects TRBV27 to TRBJ2-2, with unresolved D. This CDR3 is built from 16 residues. Deletions cut 3 bases from V and 3 bases from J, with 14 bases between. Germline-derived CDR1 and CDR2 are MNHEY and SMNVEV (reference sequence).